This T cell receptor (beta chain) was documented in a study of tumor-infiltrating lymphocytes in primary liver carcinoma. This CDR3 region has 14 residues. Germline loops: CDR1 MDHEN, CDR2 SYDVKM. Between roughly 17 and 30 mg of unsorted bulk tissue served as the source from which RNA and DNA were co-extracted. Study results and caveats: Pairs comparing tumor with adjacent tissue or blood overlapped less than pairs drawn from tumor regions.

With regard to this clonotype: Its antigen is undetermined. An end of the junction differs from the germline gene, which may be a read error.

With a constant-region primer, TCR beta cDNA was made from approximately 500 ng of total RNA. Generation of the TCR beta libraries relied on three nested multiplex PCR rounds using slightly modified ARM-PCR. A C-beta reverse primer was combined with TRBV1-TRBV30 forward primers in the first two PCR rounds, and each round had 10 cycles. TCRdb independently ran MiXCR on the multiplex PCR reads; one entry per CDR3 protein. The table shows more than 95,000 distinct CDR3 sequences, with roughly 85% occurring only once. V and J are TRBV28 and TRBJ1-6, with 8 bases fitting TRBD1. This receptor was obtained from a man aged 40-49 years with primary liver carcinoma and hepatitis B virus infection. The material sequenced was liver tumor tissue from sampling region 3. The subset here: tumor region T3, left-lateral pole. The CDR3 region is CVSAGDRLSSPLHF. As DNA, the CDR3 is TGTGTCAGCGCCGGGGACAGGCTTAGTTCACCCCTCCACTTT.